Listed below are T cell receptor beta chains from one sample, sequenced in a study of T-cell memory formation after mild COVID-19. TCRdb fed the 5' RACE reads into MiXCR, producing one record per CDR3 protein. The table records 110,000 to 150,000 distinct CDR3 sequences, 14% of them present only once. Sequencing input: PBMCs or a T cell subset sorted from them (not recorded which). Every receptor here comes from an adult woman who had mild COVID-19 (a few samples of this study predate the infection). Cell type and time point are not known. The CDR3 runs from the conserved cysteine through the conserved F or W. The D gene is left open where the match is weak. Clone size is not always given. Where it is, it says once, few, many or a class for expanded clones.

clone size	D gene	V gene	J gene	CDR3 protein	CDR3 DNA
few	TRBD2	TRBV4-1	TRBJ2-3	CASSHSWGGRTDTQYF	TGCGCCAGCAGCCATTCGTGGGGGGGTCGGACAGATACGCAGTATTTT
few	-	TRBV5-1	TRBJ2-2	CASSPPAGELFF	TGCGCCAGCAGTCCCCCGGCCGGGGAGCTGTTTTTT
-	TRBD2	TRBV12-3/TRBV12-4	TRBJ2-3	CASTPLAGDPQDTQYF	TGTGCCAGCACCCCTTTAGCGGGGGATCCACAGGATACGCAGTATTTT
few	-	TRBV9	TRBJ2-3	CASSVGLHPDTQYF	TGTGCCAGCAGCGTAGGCCTACACCCAGATACGCAGTATTTT
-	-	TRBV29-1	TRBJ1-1	CSVDGVGTEAFF	TGCAGCGTTGACGGGGTCGGAACTGAAGCTTTCTTT
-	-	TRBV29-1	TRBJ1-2	CSVGGASGFYGYTF	TGCAGCGTGGGGGGTGCGTCTGGCTTCTATGGCTACACCTTC
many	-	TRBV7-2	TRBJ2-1	CASSFDFYNEQFF	TGTGCCAGCAGCTTCGATTTCTACAATGAGCAGTTCTTC
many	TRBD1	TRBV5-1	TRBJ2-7	CASSLVGDSLREQYF	TGCGCCAGCAGCTTGGTGGGGGACAGCCTGCGCGAGCAGTACTTC
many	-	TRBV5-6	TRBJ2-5	CASSSGSETQYF	TGTGCCAGCAGCTCCGGGAGCGAGACCCAGTACTTC
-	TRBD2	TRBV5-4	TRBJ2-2	CASSLLAGGPSGELFF	TGTGCCAGCAGCCTCCTAGCGGGAGGGCCCTCCGGGGAGCTGTTTTTT
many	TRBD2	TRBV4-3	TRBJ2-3	CASSQELAGGTDTQYF	TGCGCCAGCAGCCAAGAACTAGCGGGAGGCACAGATACGCAGTATTTT
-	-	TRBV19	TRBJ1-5	CASSLSPSGNQPQHF	TGTGCCAGTAGCCTCAGCCCGTCGGGCAATCAGCCCCAGCATTTT
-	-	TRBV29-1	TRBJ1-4	CSFNLGGTALF	TGCAGCTTTAACTTGGGTGGAACAGCCCTTTTT
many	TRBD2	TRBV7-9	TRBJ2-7	CASSLTSGIYEQYF	TGTGCCAGCAGCTTAACTAGCGGGATCTACGAGCAGTACTTC
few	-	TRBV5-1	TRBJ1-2	CASGTVGNYGYTF	TGCGCCAGCGGGACGGTGGGAAACTATGGCTACACCTTC
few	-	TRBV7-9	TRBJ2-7	CASSFDLRRSSYEQYF	TGTGCCAGCAGCTTTGACTTAAGGAGGAGCTCCTACGAGCAGTACTTC
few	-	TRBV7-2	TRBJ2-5	CASSLTLRETQYF	TGTGCCAGCAGCTTAACTCTTCGGGAGACCCAGTACTTC
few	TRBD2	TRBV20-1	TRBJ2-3	CSAIGLADTQYF	TGCAGTGCTATTGGACTAGCCGATACGCAGTATTTT
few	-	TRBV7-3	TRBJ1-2	CASSLGSSYGYTF	TGTGCCAGCAGCTTAGGGTCATCCTATGGCTACACCTTC
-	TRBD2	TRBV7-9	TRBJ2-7	CASSSKLAGASYEQYF	TGTGCCAGCAGCTCTAAACTAGCGGGGGCCTCCTACGAGCAGTACTTC
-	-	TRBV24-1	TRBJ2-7	CATSKSSRTEQYF	TGTGCCACCAGTAAGTCGTCTAGGACCGAGCAGTACTTC
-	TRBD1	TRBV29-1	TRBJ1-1	CSVTTGAGTEAFF	TGCAGCGTAACGACAGGGGCGGGCACTGAAGCTTTCTTT
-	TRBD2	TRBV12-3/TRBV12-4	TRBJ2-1	CASSRSGREGDEQFF	TGTGCCAGCAGCCGTAGCGGGAGGGAAGGCGATGAGCAGTTCTTC
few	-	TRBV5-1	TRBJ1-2	CASSPFQGNPYGYTF	TGCGCCAGCAGCCCCTTCCAGGGGAACCCCTATGGCTACACCTTC
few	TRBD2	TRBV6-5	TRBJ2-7	CASSSASGDYEQYF	TGTGCCAGCAGTTCGGCTAGCGGGGATTACGAGCAGTACTTC
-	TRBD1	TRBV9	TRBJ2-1	CASSVLGQGADEQFF	TGTGCCAGCAGCGTTTTAGGACAGGGGGCCGATGAGCAGTTCTTC
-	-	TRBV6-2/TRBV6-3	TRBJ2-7	CASTSPTGFTYEQYF	TGTGCCAGCACATCACCGACAGGATTTACCTACGAGCAGTACTTC
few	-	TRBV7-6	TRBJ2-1	CASREGANNEQFF	TGTGCCAGCAGGGAGGGGGCGAACAATGAGCAGTTCTTC
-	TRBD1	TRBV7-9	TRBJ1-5	CASSPQGGNQPQHF	TGTGCCAGCAGCCCACAGGGGGGCAATCAGCCCCAGCATTTT
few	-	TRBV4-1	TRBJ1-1	CASSFRQINMNTEAFF	TGCGCCAGCAGCTTCCGACAGATTAATATGAACACTGAAGCTTTCTTT
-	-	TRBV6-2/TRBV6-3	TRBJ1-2	CASSYGESYGYTF	TGTGCCAGCAGTTACGGGGAGTCATATGGCTACACCTTC
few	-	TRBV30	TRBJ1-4	CALNEGDEKLFF	TGTGCCTTGAATGAAGGGGACGAAAAACTGTTTTTT
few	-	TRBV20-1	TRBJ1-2	CSARGRVHYGYTF	TGCAGTGCTAGGGGGCGGGTTCACTATGGCTACACCTTC
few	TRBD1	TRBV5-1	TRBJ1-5	CASSPGQGVQPQHF	TGCGCCAGCAGCCCTGGACAGGGGGTTCAGCCCCAGCATTTT
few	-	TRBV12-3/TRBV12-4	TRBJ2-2	CASNPHEVWGELFF	TGTGCCAGCAACCCCCACGAGGTGTGGGGGGAGCTGTTTTTT
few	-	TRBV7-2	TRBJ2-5	CASSLAGGRLQETQYF	TGTGCCAGCAGCTTAGCTGGGGGCAGGCTGCAAGAGACCCAGTACTTC
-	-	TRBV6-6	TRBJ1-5	CASSQISGHPQHF	TGTGCCAGCAGTCAGATCTCAGGGCATCCCCAGCATTTT
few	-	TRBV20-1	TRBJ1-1	CSASDPMRVGTEAFF	TGCAGTGCTAGTGACCCTATGAGGGTCGGCACTGAAGCTTTCTTT
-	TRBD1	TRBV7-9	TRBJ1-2	CASSLTPGQGAPEYYGYTF	TGTGCCAGCAGCCTCACTCCTGGACAGGGGGCGCCTGAGTACTATGGCTACACCTTC
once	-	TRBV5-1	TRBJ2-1	CASSLYSPRGFNEQFF	TGCGCCAGCAGCCTATACTCCCCGAGGGGATTTAATGAGCAGTTCTTC
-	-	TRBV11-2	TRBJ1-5	CASSLGQFSNQPQHF	TGTGCCAGCAGCTTAGGGCAGTTTAGCAATCAGCCCCAGCATTTT
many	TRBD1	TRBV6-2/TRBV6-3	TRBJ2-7	CASRRDRGNYEQYF	TGTGCCAGCAGGCGCGACAGGGGAAACTACGAGCAGTACTTC
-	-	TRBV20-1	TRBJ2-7	CSARDFGLTYEQYF	TGCAGTGCTAGAGATTTTGGACTGACCTACGAGCAGTACTTC
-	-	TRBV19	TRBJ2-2	CASSIVGTGELFF	TGTGCCAGTAGTATAGTGGGCACCGGGGAGCTGTTTTTT
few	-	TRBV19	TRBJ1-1	CASISPWGNTEAFF	TGTGCCAGTATCTCTCCCTGGGGGAACACTGAAGCTTTCTTT
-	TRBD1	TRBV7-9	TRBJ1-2	CASSSTLTGQEANYGYTF	TGTGCCAGCAGCTCGACCTTGACAGGGCAAGAGGCCAACTATGGCTACACCTTC
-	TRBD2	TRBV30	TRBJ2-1	CAWSRLAGGGDEQFF	TGTGCCTGGAGTCGGCTAGCGGGAGGAGGGGATGAGCAGTTCTTC
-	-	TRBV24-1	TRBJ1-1	CATRGGDWNTEAFF	TGTGCCACCAGGGGCGGGGATTGGAACACTGAAGCTTTCTTT
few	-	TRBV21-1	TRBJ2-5	CASIRRSREETQYF	TGTGCCAGTATAAGACGGTCCAGGGAAGAGACCCAGTACTTC
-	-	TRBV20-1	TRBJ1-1	CSARGPGAEAFF	TGCAGTGCTAGAGGTCCAGGGGCAGAAGCTTTCTTT
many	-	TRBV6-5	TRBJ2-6	CASSPQDSSGANVLTF	TGTGCCAGCAGTCCCCAGGACAGCTCTGGGGCCAACGTCCTGACTTTC
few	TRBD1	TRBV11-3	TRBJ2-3	CASSTWTGPTDTQYF	TGTGCCAGCAGCACCTGGACAGGGCCTACAGATACGCAGTATTTT
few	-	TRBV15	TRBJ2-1	CATGAGTFVEQFF	TGTGCCACCGGAGCCGGGACTTTCGTAGAGCAGTTCTTC
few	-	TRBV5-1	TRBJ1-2	CASRPLRGTPGYGYTF	TGCGCCAGCAGACCGCTCCGGGGGACACCCGGCTATGGCTACACCTTC
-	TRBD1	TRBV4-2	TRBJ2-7	CASSLGGRGTYEQYF	TGTGCCAGCAGCCTTGGAGGCAGGGGGACCTACGAGCAGTACTTC